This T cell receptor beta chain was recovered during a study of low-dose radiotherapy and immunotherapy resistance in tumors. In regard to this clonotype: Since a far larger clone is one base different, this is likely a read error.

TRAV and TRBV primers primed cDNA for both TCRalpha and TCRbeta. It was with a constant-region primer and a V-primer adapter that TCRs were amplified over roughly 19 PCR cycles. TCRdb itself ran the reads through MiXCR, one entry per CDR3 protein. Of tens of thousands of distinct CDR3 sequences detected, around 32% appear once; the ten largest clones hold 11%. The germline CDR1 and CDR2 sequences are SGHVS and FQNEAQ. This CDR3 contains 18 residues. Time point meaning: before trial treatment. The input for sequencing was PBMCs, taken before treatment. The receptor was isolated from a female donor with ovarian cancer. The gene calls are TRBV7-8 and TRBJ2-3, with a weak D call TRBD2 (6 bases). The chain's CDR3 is CVSSRGWAVSSLTDTQYF. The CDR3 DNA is TGTGTCAGTAGCCGGGGGTGGGCAGTCAGCTCCCTCACAGATACGCAGTATTTT.